What follows describes a single T cell receptor beta chain. As handled by the study authors: Quantification of nucleated cells was approximated via reference gene primer amplification. Here immunoSEQ multiplex PCR was the method, and the copy in TCRdb shows in-frame clones only, minus some. The D gene and trimming were derived from the DNA, and the V and J assignments and clone size from that table. This table holds roughly 290,000 clones, approximately 89% found once. This sample stems from a study of blood T cell repertoires in COVID-19. Study-level background: Acute and convalescent COVID-19 specimens originated in the United States, Italy and Spain.

J was trimmed by 7 bases and V by 0 bases; bases with no gene match: 9. This CDR3 comprises 16 residues. Germline V CDR1 and CDR2: LGHDT, YNNKEL (reference sequence). The TCR was taken from an older woman with acute or convalescent COVID-19. The chain carries TRBV3-1 (or the pseudogene TRBV3-2) and TRBJ2-5; TRBD2 aligns across 9 bases. The source material was peripheral blood. The CDR3: CASSQDIGGGAGTQYF. CDR3 DNA: TGTGCCAGCAGCCAAGATATCGGCGGGGGGGCGGGGACCCAGTACTTC.